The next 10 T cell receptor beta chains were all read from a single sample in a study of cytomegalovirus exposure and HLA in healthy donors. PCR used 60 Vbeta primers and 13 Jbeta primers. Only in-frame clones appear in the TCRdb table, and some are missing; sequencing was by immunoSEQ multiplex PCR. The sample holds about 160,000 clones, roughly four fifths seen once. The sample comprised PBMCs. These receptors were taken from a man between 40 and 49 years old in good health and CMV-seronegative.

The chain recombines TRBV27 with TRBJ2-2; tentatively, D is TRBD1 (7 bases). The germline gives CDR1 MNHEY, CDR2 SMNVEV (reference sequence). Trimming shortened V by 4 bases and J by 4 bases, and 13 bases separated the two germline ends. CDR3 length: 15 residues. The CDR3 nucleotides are TGTGCCAGCAGTTGGAACAGGGGAGGCACCGGGGAGCTGTTTTTT. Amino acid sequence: CASSWNRGGTGELFF.

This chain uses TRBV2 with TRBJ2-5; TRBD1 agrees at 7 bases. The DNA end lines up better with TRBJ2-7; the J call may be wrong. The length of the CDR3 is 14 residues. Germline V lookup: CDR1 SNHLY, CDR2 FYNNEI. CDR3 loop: CASESGGSVHEQYF. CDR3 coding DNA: TGTGCCAGCGAATCAGGGGGTTCAGTGCACGAGCAGTACTTC.

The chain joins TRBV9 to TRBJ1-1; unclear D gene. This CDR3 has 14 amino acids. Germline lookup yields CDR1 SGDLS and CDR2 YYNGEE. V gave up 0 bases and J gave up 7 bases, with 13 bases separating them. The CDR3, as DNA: TGTGCCAGCAGCGTAGCAGGCGCCCGGGGTGAAGCTTTCTTT. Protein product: CASSVAGARGEAFF.

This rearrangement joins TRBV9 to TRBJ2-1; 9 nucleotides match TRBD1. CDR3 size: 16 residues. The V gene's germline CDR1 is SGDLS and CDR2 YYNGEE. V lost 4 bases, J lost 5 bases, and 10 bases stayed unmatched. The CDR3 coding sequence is TGTGCCAGCAGCATTTACGGGACAGGGACACACAATGAGCAGTTCTTC. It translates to CASSIYGTGTHNEQFF.

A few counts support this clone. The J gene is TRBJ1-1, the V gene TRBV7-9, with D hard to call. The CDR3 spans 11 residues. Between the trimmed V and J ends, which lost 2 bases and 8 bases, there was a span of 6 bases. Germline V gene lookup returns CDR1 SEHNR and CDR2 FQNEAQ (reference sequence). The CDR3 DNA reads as TGTGCCAGCAGCTTATCTACCGAAGCTTTCTTT. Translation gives CASSLSTEAFF.

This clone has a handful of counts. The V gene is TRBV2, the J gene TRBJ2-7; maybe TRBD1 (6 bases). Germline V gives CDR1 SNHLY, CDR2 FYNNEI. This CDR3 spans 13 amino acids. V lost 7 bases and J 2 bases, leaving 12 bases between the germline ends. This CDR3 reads CASKGDGAYEQYF. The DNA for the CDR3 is TGTGCCAGCAAGGGGGACGGAGCCTACGAGCAGTACTTC.

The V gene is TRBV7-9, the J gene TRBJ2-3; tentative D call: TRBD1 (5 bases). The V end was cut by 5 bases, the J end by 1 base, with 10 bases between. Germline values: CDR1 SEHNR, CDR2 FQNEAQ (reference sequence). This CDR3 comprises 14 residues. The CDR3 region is CASSRDSGTDTQYF. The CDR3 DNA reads TGTGCCAGCAGCCGAGACAGCGGCACAGATACGCAGTATTTT.

CDR3 sequence (DNA): TGTGCCAGCAGCCAAACGGGGGGCAGGGGTTCACCCCTCCACTTT. Translation: CASSQTGGRGSPLHF. This chain links TRBV14 with TRBJ1-6; a weak D match, TRBD1 (6 bases). V shed 2 bases and J shed 9 bases, with 14 bases lying between them. This CDR3 contains 15 residues. Germline V lookup: CDR1 SGHDN, CDR2 FVKESK.

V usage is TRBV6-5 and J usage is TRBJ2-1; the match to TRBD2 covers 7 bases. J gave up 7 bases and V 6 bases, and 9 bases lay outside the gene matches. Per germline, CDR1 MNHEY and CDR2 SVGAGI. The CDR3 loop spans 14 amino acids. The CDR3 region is CASSSGVEGNEQFF. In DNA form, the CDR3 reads TGTGCCAGCAGCAGCGGGGTTGAAGGGAATGAGCAGTTCTTC.

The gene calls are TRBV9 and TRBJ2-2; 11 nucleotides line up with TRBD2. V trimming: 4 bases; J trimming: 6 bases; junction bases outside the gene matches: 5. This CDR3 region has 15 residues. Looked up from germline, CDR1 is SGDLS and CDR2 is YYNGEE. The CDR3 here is CASSPFSGGAGELFF. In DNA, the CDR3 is TGTGCCAGCAGCCCCTTTAGCGGGGGGGCCGGGGAGCTGTTTTTT.